Following are 25 T cell receptor beta chains from one sample sequenced in a study of untreated major depressive disorder. Findings and limits, study-wide: Compared with controls, depressed patients showed more TRBV05-01 (Vbeta 5.1) usage in CD4+ T cells.

This table comes from immunoSEQ multiplex PCR, and its TCRdb copy is limited to in-frame clones, with some not included. The sample has 20,000 or so clones, roughly 90% seen once. No antigens are known for them. The sequencing sample was made of CD4+ T cells from PBMCs. The receptor set was obtained from a woman aged 40 to 50 with major depressive disorder.

Concerning this clone: Relative to the germline gene, one junction end is altered; a read error may explain this. The chain links TRBV5-1 to TRBJ2-7; 9 nucleotides align to TRBD1. The CDR3 has 15 amino acids. Germline CDR1 is SGHRS and CDR2 is YFSETQ. This CDR3 reads CASTLSPGQGYEQYF. DNA of the CDR3: TGCGCCAGCACCTTGTCCCCGGGACAGGGTTACGAGCAGTACTTC.

The gene calls are TRBV5-1 and TRBJ2-2, with D unclear. The CDR3 loop spans 14 amino acids. Trimming pared 0 bases from V and 9 bases from J, leaving 12 bases between. Per the germline V gene, CDR1 is SGHRS and CDR2 is YFSETQ. CDR3 nucleotide sequence: TGCGCCAGCAGCTTGGACTCGAACACTCGGGAGCTGTTTTTT. This gives the protein CASSLDSNTRELFF.

This clone has just a few counts. The chain employs TRBV20-1 and TRBJ1-1, with a weak D call TRBD1 (6 bases). Germline assignment: CDR1 DFQATT and CDR2 SNEGSKA (reference sequence). CDR3 size: 11 residues. Trimming left V 5 bases short and J 11 bases short, with 15 bases between. The chain's CDR3 is CSAAGGPRAFF. CDR3 bases: TGCAGTGCTGCTGGGGGGCCGAGGGCTTTCTTT.

This chain connects TRBV19 to TRBJ1-1, with D unresolved. The V gene's germline CDR1 is LNHDA and CDR2 SQIVND (reference sequence). Trimming took off 3 bases at V and 5 bases at J, with 7 bases between the two ends. This CDR3 contains 12 residues. As DNA, the CDR3 is TGTGCCAGTAGTATCTGGGGTACTGAAGCTTTCTTT. Its protein product is CASSIWGTEAFF.

The V and J genes are TRBV21-1 and TRBJ2-5; no check of the table's D call, TRBD2, against the DNA was made. TRBV21-1 is annotated as a pseudogene. CDR3 size: 14 residues. CDR3 nucleotides: TGTGCCAGCAGCAACCTTGCCGGCCAAGAGACCCAGTACTTC. Protein product: CASSNLAGQETQYF.

The chain joins TRBV15 to TRBJ2-1; TRBD2 might be the D (5 bases). V shed 5 bases and J shed 9 bases, with 14 bases lying between them. The germline gives CDR1 LNHNV, CDR2 YYDKDF (reference sequence). This CDR3 has 13 amino acids. The DNA of the CDR3 is TGTGCCACCAGCCCCACTAGTGTCGGTGAGCAGTTCTTC. Protein product: CATSPTSVGEQFF.

The rearrangement links TRBV5-1 to TRBJ1-1, with D possibly TRBD1 on 5 matching bases. Between the trimmed V and J ends, which lost 4 bases and 4 bases, there was a span of 11 bases. Per germline, CDR1 SGHRS and CDR2 YFSETQ. The CDR3 extends over 13 amino acids. In DNA, the CDR3 is TGCGCCAGCAGCCCCCAGGGATTCACTGAAGCTTTCTTT. Amino acid sequence: CASSPQGFTEAFF.

V and J are TRBV5-4 and TRBJ2-7; D unresolved. The CDR3 is 11 amino acids. V lost 3 bases and J lost 2, with 3 bases in between. The germline CDR1 and CDR2 sequences are SGHNT and YYREEE (reference sequence). The CDR3 loop is CASSSTYEQYF. The CDR3 DNA sequence: TGTGCCAGCAGCTCCACCTACGAGCAGTACTTC. Filled out from reference TRBV5-4 and TRBJ2-7, the complete variable domain reads ETGVTQSPTHLIKTRGQQVTLRCSSQSGHNTVSWYQQALGQGPQFIFQYYREEENGRGNFPPRFSGLQFPNYSSELNVNALELDDSALYLCASSSTYEQYFGPGTRLTVT.

In its sample, this clone was seen once. V usage is TRBV18 and J usage is TRBJ2-1; D is unclear. Trimming removed 6 bases from V and 0 bases from J, with 15 bases in between. The germline CDR1 and CDR2 sequences are KGHSH and LQKENI. The CDR3 length is 16 residues. CDR3 DNA: TGTGCCAGCTCTCCCACCCAGGAGAACTCCTACAATGAGCAGTTCTTC. Translating gives CASSPTQENSYNEQFF.

This chain connects TRBV27 to TRBJ2-7, with 7 bases that match TRBD2. J gave up 0 bases and V 2 bases, and 10 bases lay outside the gene matches. Germline V gives CDR1 MNHEY, CDR2 SMNVEV (reference sequence). The CDR3 covers 17 residues. CDR3 loop: CASSLRASGHLSYEQYF. Here the CDR3 DNA reads TGTGCCAGCAGTTTAAGGGCTAGCGGACATCTCTCCTACGAGCAGTACTTC.

This clone has just one count. The chain recombines TRBV29-1 with TRBJ2-5; 8 bases fit TRBD2. With V trimmed by 6 bases and J by 4 bases, 10 bases remained unmatched. Germline assignment: CDR1 SQVTM and CDR2 ANQGSEA. This CDR3 is built from 14 residues. The CDR3 coding sequence is TGCAGCGTAGAAAATAGCGGGACTTTAGAGACCCAGTACTTC. It specifies CSVENSGTLETQYF.

This chain links TRBV5-1 with TRBJ1-4, with TRBD1 identical over 8 bases. Unmatched junction bases numbered 6, after V lost 3 bases and J lost 8 bases. CDR1 is SGHRS and CDR2 is YFSETQ in the germline V gene. This CDR3 contains 14 residues. In DNA form, the CDR3 reads TGCGCCAGCAGCTATGGACAGGGTGTGGAAAAACTGTTTTTT. It codes for CASSYGQGVEKLFF.

This clone came up a few times. The chain uses TRBV7-2 and TRBJ1-2; TRBD1 might be the D (6 bases). Germline loops: CDR1 SGHTA, CDR2 FQGNSA. With 1 base removed from V and 5 bases from J, the gap between germline ends came to 14 bases. The CDR3 has 15 residues. CDR3 region: CASSLVRGGEYGYTF. In DNA, the CDR3 is TGTGCCAGCAGCTTAGTGCGGGGGGGCGAATATGGCTACACCTTC. Combining the CDR3 with reference TRBV7-2 and TRBJ1-2 gives the whole variable domain GAGVSQSPSNKVTEKGKDVELRCDPISGHTALYWYRQSLGQGLEFLIYFQGNSAPDKSGLPSDRFSAERTGGSVSTLTIQRTQQEDSAVYLCASSLVRGGEYGYTFGSGTRLTVV.

The chain combines TRBV5-1 with TRBJ2-2; 13 bases agree with TRBD2. The V and J ends lost 3 bases and 5 bases, in that order; junction bases with no gene match: 7. Germline V gene data show CDR1 as SGHRS and CDR2 as YFSETQ. The CDR3 length is 17 residues. As DNA, the CDR3 is TGCGCCAGCAGCTACACTAGCGGGGGGGCCGGTACCGGGGAGCTGTTTTTT. It specifies CASSYTSGGAGTGELFF.

This chain uses TRBV5-6 with TRBJ1-1, with D possibly TRBD1 on 5 matching bases. Germline loops: CDR1 SGHDT, CDR2 YYEEEE. This CDR3 comprises 17 residues. Trimming shortened V by 0 bases and J by 0 bases, and 15 bases separated the two germline ends. CDR3 in amino acids: CASSLGGGTGMNTEAFF. The CDR3 DNA reads as TGTGCCAGCAGCTTGGGCGGGGGAACAGGCATGAACACTGAAGCTTTCTTT.

The count of this clone is one. V gene TRBV6-5 combines with J gene TRBJ2-2, with 13 bases aligning to TRBD2. Germline CDR1 is MNHEY and CDR2 is SVGAGI. With V trimmed by 2 bases and J by 6 bases, 3 bases remained unmatched. This CDR3 region has 16 residues. CDR3 DNA sequence: TGTGCCAGCAGTTACCGGACTAGCGGGAGTGCCGGGGAGCTGTTTTTT. Its protein is CASSYRTSGSAGELFF.

This clone was counted only a few times. V usage is TRBV2 and J usage is TRBJ2-1; 7 bases line up with TRBD2. Trimming removed 11 bases from V and 4 bases from J; junction bases left unmatched: 14. The germline gives CDR1 SNHLY, CDR2 FYNNEI. The CDR3 is 15 amino acids. CDR3 in amino acids: CARQALASGYNEQFF. In nucleotides, the CDR3 is TGTGCCCGGCAGGCTCTGGCTAGCGGTTACAATGAGCAGTTCTTC.

This sequence joins TRBV5-1 and TRBJ1-2; D is unclear. The CDR3 runs to 13 residues. The germline V gene has CDR1 SGHRS and CDR2 YFSETQ. Trimming removed 0 bases at V and 2 bases at J, with 5 bases between. The CDR3, as DNA: TGCGCCAGCAGCTTGGACAGAAACTATGGCTACACCTTC. Translated, it gives CASSLDRNYGYTF.

The chain couples TRBV11-3 to TRBJ2-7; 8 positions match TRBD1. From germline, CDR1 is SGHNT and CDR2 YENEEA. The CDR3 is made up of 14 amino acids. With 6 bases clipped from V and 4 bases from J, the junction kept 8 bases outside the gene matches. DNA of the CDR3: TGTGCCAGCAGATACGGGACAGGAGGGTACGAGCAGTACTTC. Residues: CASRYGTGGYEQYF.

The V and J genes are TRBV11-3 and TRBJ2-6, with 10 bases that match TRBD1. The CDR3 has 19 amino acids. V trimming: 5 bases; J trimming: 2 bases; junction bases outside the gene matches: 12. Looked up from germline, CDR1 is SGHNT and CDR2 is YENEEA. CDR3 in DNA: TGTGCCAGCAGCCGTCGACAGGGGGCATCGCTAGCTGGGGCCAACGTCCTGACTTTC. It is translated as CASSRRQGASLAGANVLTF.

Note on this clone: The DNA is omitted, as the CDR3 cannot be located on it reliably, and the CDR3 follows TCRdb's listing. The chain links TRBV21-1 to TRBJ2-6; TRBD1, the D gene given by the table, was not confirmed from the DNA. TRBV21-1 is a recognized pseudogene. The CDR3 totals 15 residues, both ends included. CDR3 loop: CASSTWALGANVLTF.

CDR3 bases: TGCGCCAGCAGCCAAGGACGATCGGGACAGGTCTATGGCTACACCTTC. Translation gives CASSQGRSGQVYGYTF. The V call is TRBV4-1, the J call TRBJ1-2, with 8 bases that match TRBD1. Per germline, CDR1 MGHRA and CDR2 YSYEKL. With 1 base clipped from V and 4 bases from J, the junction kept 8 bases outside the gene matches. The length of the CDR3 is 16 residues.

The chain carries TRBV6-5 and TRBJ2-7; D is unclear. The CDR3 consists of 14 residues. Trimming cost V 3 bases and J 4 bases, with 13 bases left between them. Germline V gene sequence: CDR1 MNHEY, CDR2 SVGAGI. CDR3 nucleotides: TGTGCCAGCAGTTATAAGTCGGGCTTTTACGAGCAGTACTTC. It codes for CASSYKSGFYEQYF.

The V gene is TRBV10-1, the J gene TRBJ2-1, with 9 bases identical to TRBD2. V shed 3 bases and J 6 bases; nucleotides not matched to a gene: 18. Germline loops: CDR1 WNHNN, CDR2 SYGVQD (reference sequence). The CDR3 has 19 amino acids. CDR3 in amino acids: CASSERASGTPHRGNEQFF. The CDR3 DNA follows: TGCGCCAGCAGTGAACGGGCTAGCGGGACCCCTCACCGGGGCAATGAGCAGTTCTTC.

The chain combines TRBV4-1 with TRBJ1-5; D perhaps matches TRBD1 (5 bases). Germline V CDR1 and CDR2: MGHRA, YSYEKL. This CDR3 comprises 14 residues. Trimming pared 6 bases from V and 2 bases from J, leaving 11 bases between. The CDR3 spells CASRRTGGNQPQHF. The CDR3 coding sequence is TGCGCCAGCAGGAGAACGGGGGGCAATCAGCCCCAGCATTTT.